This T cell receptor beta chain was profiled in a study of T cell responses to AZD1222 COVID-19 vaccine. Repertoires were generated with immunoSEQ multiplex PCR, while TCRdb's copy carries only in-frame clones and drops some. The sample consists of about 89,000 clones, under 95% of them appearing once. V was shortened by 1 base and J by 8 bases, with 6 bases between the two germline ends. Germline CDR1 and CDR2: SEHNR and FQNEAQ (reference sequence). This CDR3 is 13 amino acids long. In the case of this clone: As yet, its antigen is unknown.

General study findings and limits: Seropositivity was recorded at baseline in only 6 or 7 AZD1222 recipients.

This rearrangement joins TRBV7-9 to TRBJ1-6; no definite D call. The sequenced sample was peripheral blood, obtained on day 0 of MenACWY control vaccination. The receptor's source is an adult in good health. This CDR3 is CASSLDGHSPLHF. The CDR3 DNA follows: TGTGCCAGCAGCTTAGACGGACATTCACCCCTCCACTTT. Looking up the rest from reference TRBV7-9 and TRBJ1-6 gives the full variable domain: DTGVSQNPRHKITKRGQNVTFRCDPISEHNRLYWYRQTLGQGPEFLTYFQNEAQLEKSRLLSDRFSAERPKGSFSTLEIQRTEQGDSAMYLCASSLDGHSPLHFGNGTRLTVT.